The 6 T cell receptor beta chains below come from one sample, sequenced in a study of cytomegalovirus exposure and HLA in healthy donors. The PCR was carried out with 60 Vbeta primers and 13 Jbeta primers. Produced via immunoSEQ multiplex PCR; TCRdb's table is partial and in-frame only. The table records 79,000 or so clones, roughly 80% of them present only once. The sample was PBMCs. The receptor set was obtained from a woman aged 40 to 55 in good health and CMV-seropositive.

With regard to this clone: Other DNA variants within this sample encode the same CDR3. The chain is built from TRBV19 and TRBJ1-2; D is unclear. CDR3 length equals 12 residues. V was clipped by 3 bases and J by 4 bases, with 6 bases between them. Germline values: CDR1 LNHDA, CDR2 SQIVND (reference sequence). This CDR3 is CASSISVYGYTF. CDR3 coding DNA: TGTGCCAGTAGTATTTCAGTCTATGGCTACACCTTC.

This chain links TRBV30 with TRBJ1-1; tentatively, D is TRBD1 (6 bases). Germline V lookup: CDR1 GTSNPN, CDR2 SVGIG (reference sequence). The CDR3 has 12 residues. The V end lost 7 bases, the J end lost 7 bases, and 16 bases lay between the germline ends. The CDR3 nucleotides are TGTGCCTTAACTAGGACAGCAGATGAAGCTTTCTTT. Translation: CALTRTADEAFF.

This CDR3 is CASSAYYRSNQPQHF. In nucleotides, the CDR3 is TGTGCCAGCTCCGCCTATTACCGGAGCAATCAGCCCCAGCATTTT. This rearrangement joins TRBV27 to TRBJ1-5; no reliable D call. Germline V CDR1 and CDR2: MNHEY, SMNVEV (reference sequence). This CDR3 has 15 amino acids. V was pared by 8 bases and J by 1 base, with 15 bases between.

J is TRBJ1-2 and V is TRBV30; TRBD1 matches 11 bases. The CDR3 length is 12 residues. Germline-derived CDR1 and CDR2 are GTSNPN and SVGIG (reference sequence). V dropped 7 bases and J dropped 8; count of bases not matched to a gene: 6. DNA of the CDR3: TGTGCCTTGGGACAGGGGGATCGAGGCTACACCTTC. This translates into CALGQGDRGYTF.

This chain's CDR3 is CASWWTGGLRRGYTGELFF. CDR3 nucleotide sequence: TGTGCCAGCTGGTGGACAGGGGGCTTACGGAGGGGATACACCGGGGAGCTGTTTTTT. J is TRBJ2-2 and V is TRBV2; TRBD1 matches 11 bases. Germline V gene data show CDR1 as SNHLY and CDR2 as FYNNEI. V gave up 8 bases and J gave up 3 bases; unmatched junction bases: 17. The CDR3 runs 19 residues.

This chain links TRBV7-7 with TRBJ2-7, with 12 positions matching TRBD1. CDR1 is SSHAT, CDR2 FNYEAQ, per germline (reference sequence). Trimming removed 11 bases from V and 3 bases from J; junction bases left unmatched: 8. The CDR3 consists of 14 residues. The CDR3 loop reads CAGARDRGRYEQYF. The CDR3 nucleotides are TGTGCCGGGGCCCGGGACAGGGGGCGCTACGAGCAGTACTTC.